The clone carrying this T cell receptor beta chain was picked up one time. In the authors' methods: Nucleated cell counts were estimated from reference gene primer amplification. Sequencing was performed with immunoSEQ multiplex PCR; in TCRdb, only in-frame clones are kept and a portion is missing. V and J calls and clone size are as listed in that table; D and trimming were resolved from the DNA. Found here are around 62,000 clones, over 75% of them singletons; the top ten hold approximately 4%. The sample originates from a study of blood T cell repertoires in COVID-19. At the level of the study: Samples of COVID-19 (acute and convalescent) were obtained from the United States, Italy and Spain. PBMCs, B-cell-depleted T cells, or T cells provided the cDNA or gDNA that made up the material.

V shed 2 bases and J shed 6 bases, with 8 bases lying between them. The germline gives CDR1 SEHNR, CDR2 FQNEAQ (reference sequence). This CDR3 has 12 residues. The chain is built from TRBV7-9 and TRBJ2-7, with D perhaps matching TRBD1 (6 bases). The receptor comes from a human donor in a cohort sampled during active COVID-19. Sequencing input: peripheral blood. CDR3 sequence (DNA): TGTGCCAGCAGCTTATCAGGGGCCGAGCAGTACTTC. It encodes CASSLSGAEQYF.